This T cell receptor beta chain was identified in a study of tumor-infiltrating lymphocytes in primary liver carcinoma. Per the germline V gene, CDR1 is MNHNS and CDR2 is SASEGT. The CDR3 totals 15 residues. Total RNA (roughly 540 ng) served as template for TCR beta cDNA synthesis primed by a constant-region primer. Construction of TCR beta libraries relied on three successive nested multiplex PCR rounds employing slightly modified ARM-PCR. The first two PCR rounds used TRBV1-TRBV30 forward primers with a C-beta reverse primer, approximately 11 cycles each. TCRdb processed the multiplex PCR reads anew with MiXCR; each CDR3 protein has one entry. The sample carries about 350,000 distinct CDR3 sequences, 65% recorded once. For blood RNA, unsorted whole blood served as the source, and germline DNA was extracted too. On this clonotype: One end of the junction varies from germline; a read error may be responsible.

The clonotype originates from a man between 35 and 55 years old with primary liver carcinoma and hepatitis B virus infection. The V and J genes are TRBV6-1 and TRBJ2-1; 7 bases match TRBD2. The sequenced material came from peripheral blood. CDR3 nucleotides: TGTGTCAGCTGTGAAATTGCGGGAGTACACAATGAGCAGTTCTTC. This encodes CVSCEIAGVHNEQFF.